This T cell receptor (beta chain) was captured by sequencing in a study of control samples from healthy donors and cancer patients. Clones were read by immunoSEQ multiplex PCR, and TCRdb kept only the in-frame ones, dropping some. The sample consists of fewer than 200,000 clones, almost 90% of them appearing once. CDR3 length equals 16 residues. V trimming: 1 base; J trimming: 0 bases; junction bases outside the gene matches: 4. Germline lookup yields CDR1 SEHNR and CDR2 FQNEAQ (reference sequence). This receptor was identified in a woman aged 45-60 years in good health. The chain joins TRBV7-9 to TRBJ2-3; 7 bases map to TRBD2. Sequencing input: blood. This chain's CDR3 is CASSLVLSGSTDTQYF. In DNA form, the CDR3 reads TGTGCCAGCAGCTTAGTTCTTAGCGGGAGCACAGATACGCAGTATTTT. Drawing the rest from reference TRBV7-9 and TRBJ2-3, the complete variable domain is DTGVSQNPRHKITKRGQNVTFRCDPISEHNRLYWYRQTLGQGPEFLTYFQNEAQLEKSRLLSDRFSAERPKGSFSTLEIQRTEQGDSAMYLCASSLVLSGSTDTQYFGPGTRLTVL.